The 14 T cell receptor beta chains below all came from one sample that was sequenced in a study of T-cell reconstitution after alpha-beta-depleted transplantation in children. Unique molecular identifiers tagged the TCRbeta library. TCRdb called the PCR reads again in MiXCR, with one record for every CDR3 protein. This sample yields about 640,000 distinct CDR3 sequences, of which 16% are seen a single time; 0.8% to 1.1% belongs to the top ten. Sequencing was performed on PBMCs from the stem cell graft donor, taken from the stem cell graft. The receptors stem from a human donor who donated a stem cell graft to a child with acute myeloid leukemia.

The V gene is TRBV28, the J gene TRBJ1-3; no reliable D call. Germline V gene data show CDR1 as MDHEN and CDR2 as SYDVKM. V dropped 1 base and J dropped 1 base, with 11 bases sitting between them. This CDR3 has 16 residues. The CDR3 sequence is CASSLYAGLSGNTIYF. DNA for the CDR3: TGTGCCAGCAGTTTATACGCCGGTCTATCTGGAAACACCATATATTTT.

In this sample, this clonotype turned up many times. The J gene is TRBJ1-5, the V gene TRBV20-1; 8 nucleotides align to TRBD1. Germline V gene data show CDR1 as DFQATT and CDR2 as SNEGSKA (reference sequence). There are 15 residues in the CDR3. V shed 5 bases, J shed 7 bases, and the junction held 13 bases outside the gene matches. The CDR3 region is CSAGDDRGSGQPQHF. The DNA of the CDR3 is TGCAGTGCTGGGGACGACAGGGGTTCAGGGCAGCCCCAGCATTTT.

This clonotype came up a few times. This chain connects TRBV4-1 to TRBJ1-6, with TRBD1 as a possible D gene (5 bases). The CDR3 length is 15 residues. CDR1 and CDR2 from the germline V gene are MGHRA and YSYEKL. V lost 0 bases, J lost 8 bases, and 11 bases lay in between. CDR3 protein: CASSQDWGSYSPLHF. The CDR3 bases are TGCGCCAGCAGCCAAGATTGGGGCAGCTATTCACCCCTCCACTTT.

As concerns this clonotype: This may be a read error, as it is one base from a much larger clone. The missing conserved phenylalanine or tryptophan at the end of this CDR3 makes a read error likely. The chain uses TRBV6-5 and TRBJ1-4, with D perhaps matching TRBD1 (5 bases). Germline V lookup: CDR1 MNHEY, CDR2 SVGAGI. Trimming removed 4 bases from V and 9 bases from J, with 6 bases in between. CDR3 length: 11 residues. The CDR3 sequence is CASSWGKKLFV. The CDR3 coding sequence is TGTGCCAGCAGTTGGGGCAAAAAACTGTTTGTT.

The chain has TRBV18 and TRBJ2-1; weak D call: TRBD2 (6 bases). The CDR3 length is 16 residues. CDR1 and CDR2 (germline): KGHSH, LQKENI. The germline V and J ends were trimmed by 2 bases and 8 bases, with 19 bases remaining between them. For the CDR3, the DNA is TGTGCCAGCTCACCAGACGGAGGGAAAGGGTCCTATGAGCAGTTCTTC. It is translated as CASSPDGGKGSYEQFF.

This clonotype was observed many times. This chain links TRBV27 with TRBJ1-2; a possible D gene is TRBD1 (5 bases). From germline, CDR1 is MNHEY and CDR2 SMNVEV (reference sequence). The CDR3 length is 13 residues. Between the trimmed V and J ends, which lost 5 bases and 6 bases, there was a span of 13 bases. The CDR3 DNA sequence: TGTGCCAGCAGTAGTAGGGGCCACCATGGCTACACCTTC. Protein: CASSSRGHHGYTF.

This clonotype was found a few times. The chain uses TRBV29-1 and TRBJ2-4, with TRBD1 identical over 7 bases. V lost 4 bases, J lost 2 bases, and 2 bases stayed unmatched. The CDR3 contains 13 residues. Germline assignment: CDR1 SQVTM and CDR2 ANQGSEA. This CDR3 reads CSVGDRSKNIQYF. The DNA of the CDR3 is TGCAGCGTTGGGGACAGATCCAAAAACATTCAGTACTTC. The whole variable domain, filled in from reference TRBV29-1 and TRBJ2-4, reads SAVISQKPSRDICQRGTSLTIQCQVDSQVTMMFWYRQQPGQSLTLIATANQGSEATYESGFVIDKFPISRPNLTFSTLTVSNMSPEDSSIYLCSVGDRSKNIQYFGAGTRLSVL.

This clonotype was observed at least ten times. The V call is TRBV6-5, the J call TRBJ2-7; D is perhaps TRBD1 (6 bases). Germline lookup yields CDR1 MNHEY and CDR2 SVGAGI. There are 12 residues in the CDR3. V was pared by 6 bases and J by 4 bases, with 10 bases between. The CDR3 DNA reads TGTGCCAGCAGCCCGGGACATTACGAGCAGTACTTC. Translated: CASSPGHYEQYF.

This clonotype was seen ten or more times. V usage is TRBV20-1 and J usage is TRBJ1-1; a weak D match, TRBD1 (5 bases). Trimming took off 5 bases at V and 4 bases at J, with 20 bases between the two ends. Germline V gives CDR1 DFQATT, CDR2 SNEGSKA (reference sequence). The CDR3 is 15 amino acids. The CDR3 sequence is CSADSVAGGATEAFF. CDR3 coding DNA: TGCAGTGCTGACAGTGTAGCTGGAGGTGCCACTGAAGCTTTCTTT.

In this sample, this clonotype turned up a few times. The rearrangement joins TRBV12-3 or TRBV12-4 to TRBJ1-3; tentative D call: TRBD1 (5 bases). Trimming left V 6 bases short and J 4 bases short, with 16 bases between. The CDR3 sequence is 15 residues long. The CDR3 region is CASSPPGAGGNTIYF. In DNA, the CDR3 is TGTGCCAGCAGCCCCCCCGGGGCGGGCGGAAACACCATATATTTT.

This clonotype was counted a few times. V is TRBV29-1 and J is TRBJ1-2; tentatively, D is TRBD1 (5 bases). Germline CDR1 is SQVTM and CDR2 is ANQGSEA. V was trimmed by 1 base and J by 7 bases, leaving 19 bases between them. The CDR3 has 15 residues. CDR3 DNA sequence: TGCAGCGTTGAAGTCGGTTTAGACAGTATCGGTGGCTACACCTTC. Protein: CSVEVGLDSIGGYTF.

This clonotype was observed a handful of times. This sequence joins TRBV20-1 and TRBJ1-6; D unclear. The CDR3 consists of 14 residues. Germline assignment: CDR1 DFQATT and CDR2 SNEGSKA (reference sequence). Trimming took off 2 bases at V and 9 bases at J, with 14 bases between the two ends. In nucleotides, the CDR3 is TGCAGTGCTAGACCCGCACCCATTAGTTCACCCCTCCACTTT. It yields the protein CSARPAPISSPLHF.

This clonotype was observed many times. The V gene is TRBV15, the J gene TRBJ2-1; unclear D gene. Germline V gives CDR1 LNHNV, CDR2 YYDKDF (reference sequence). V was pared by 1 base and J by 0 bases, with 7 bases between. The CDR3 contains 15 residues. The CDR3 DNA is TGTGCCACCAGCAGAGCCACGGGCTCCTACAATGAGCAGTTCTTC. Translation gives CATSRATGSYNEQFF.

There are many counts of this clonotype. The chain joins TRBV20-1 to TRBJ2-1; possibly TRBD1 or TRBD2 for D (5 bases each). This CDR3 is 13 amino acids long. The germline V and J ends were trimmed by 1 base and 8 bases, with 12 bases remaining between them. Germline V CDR1 and CDR2: DFQATT, SNEGSKA (reference sequence). The CDR3 region is CSARGARGDEQFF. CDR3 DNA: TGCAGTGCTAGAGGCGCGAGGGGCGATGAGCAGTTCTTC.